The 19 T cell receptor beta chains in this list originate from one sample, sequenced in a study of cytomegalovirus exposure and HLA in healthy donors (dated by TCRdb to 2016 to 2017). The protocol used for the library was the immunoSEQ multiplex PCR assay. For the multiplex PCR, a mixture combining 60 forward primers for TCR Vbeta segments and 13 reverse primers for TCR Jbeta segments was used. TCRdb limited this immuneACCESS table to in-frame rearrangements with V and J called. A share of clones is missing; checked studies link under half to unresolved V genes, and the rest is unexplained. Within this sample are around 86,000 clones, with 7.6% of them counted one time only. The ten largest clones capture over 2% of the sample. Sequencing used PBMCs. Receptor source: a middle-aged man in good health and CMV-seronegative.

This clone was seen more than once but under ten times. The chain uses TRBV28 and TRBJ2-7; the match to TRBD1 covers 7 bases. The CDR3 length is 13 residues. The V segment lost 6 bases and the J segment 7 bases; nucleotides outside the gene matches: 9. Germline CDR1 is MDHEN and CDR2 is SYDVKM. CDR3 sequence (DNA): TGTGCCAGCAGCTTTACAGGGGTCGGAGAGCAGTACTTC. Translation gives CASSFTGVGEQYF.

This clone showed up just a few times. V gene TRBV28 combines with J gene TRBJ2-2; possible D gene TRBD2, 6 bases. Germline lookup yields CDR1 MDHEN and CDR2 SYDVKM. The CDR3 spans 17 residues. Trimming removed 6 bases at V and 2 bases at J, with 19 bases between. The CDR3 loop reads CASSLGGGTVNTGELFF. CDR3 coding DNA: TGTGCCAGCAGCCTGGGCGGCGGGACGGTTAACACCGGGGAGCTGTTTTTT.

The table lists this clone with a few counts. The V call is TRBV11-2, the J call TRBJ2-3; the match to TRBD2 covers 12 bases. Germline values: CDR1 SGHAT, CDR2 FQNNGV. V lost 1 base to trimming and J lost 2 bases; unmatched junction nucleotides: 10. The CDR3 consists of 19 residues. This chain's CDR3 is CASSLGGLAGNSPTDTQYF. DNA for the CDR3: TGTGCCAGCAGCTTAGGCGGACTAGCGGGGAATTCCCCCACAGATACGCAGTATTTT.

This clone has more than one count but fewer than ten. V usage is TRBV19 and J usage is TRBJ2-3, with D tentatively TRBD2 (6 bases). The V and J ends lost 9 bases and 2 bases respectively, with 15 bases between them. Per germline, CDR1 LNHDA and CDR2 SQIVND (reference sequence). CDR3 size: 14 residues. In DNA, the CDR3 is TGTGCCAGCCAATGGAGGGCCCACACAGATACGCAGTATTTT. This encodes CASQWRAHTDTQYF.

This clone was seen only a few times. The rearrangement joins TRBV7-8 to TRBJ2-1; TRBD2 matches at 12 bases. J gave up 0 bases and V 6 bases, and 3 bases lay outside the gene matches. There are 16 residues in the CDR3. Germline loops: CDR1 SGHVS, CDR2 FQNEAQ. The CDR3 coding sequence is TGTGCCAGCAGAGCTAGCGGGGGGGCCTCCTACAATGAGCAGTTCTTC. Protein sequence: CASRASGGASYNEQFF.

The chain recombines TRBV27 with TRBJ1-5; D not certain. This CDR3 contains 12 residues. In germline, CDR1 is MNHEY, CDR2 SMNVEV (reference sequence). Trimming removed 3 bases from V and 3 bases from J, with 3 bases in between. Here the CDR3 reads CASSFINQPQHF. In DNA form, the CDR3 reads TGTGCCAGCAGTTTTATCAATCAGCCCCAGCATTTT.

This clone appeared a few times. The chain links TRBV5-1 to TRBJ2-7; 8 bases agree with TRBD1. Germline CDR1 and CDR2: SGHRS and YFSETQ. V shed 0 bases and J 6 bases; nucleotides not matched to a gene: 11. This CDR3 is 16 amino acids long. The CDR3 protein is CASSLGGQGTLGEQYF. In nucleotides, the CDR3 is TGCGCCAGCAGCTTGGGTGGACAGGGAACTCTCGGCGAGCAGTACTTC. Supplemented by reference TRBV5-1 and TRBJ2-7, the full variable domain reads KAGVTQTPRYLIKTRGQQVTLSCSPISGHRSVSWYQQTPGQGLQFLFEYFSETQRNKGNFPGRFSGRQFSNSRSEMNVSTLELGDSALYLCASSLGGQGTLGEQYFGPGTRLTVT.

The V call is TRBV7-9, the J call TRBJ2-7; TRBD1 is a possible D gene (5 bases). Near its end, the DNA agrees better with TRBJ2-5, so the J call may be wrong. The CDR3 sequence is 14 residues long. Germline values: CDR1 SEHNR, CDR2 FQNEAQ (reference sequence). CDR3 amino acids: CASSFYRLGETQYF. CDR3 nucleotide sequence: TGTGCCAGCAGCTTCTACAGGCTTGGTGAGACCCAGTACTTC.

The chain carries TRBV5-6 and TRBJ2-5; D is possibly TRBD2 (5 bases). The CDR3 has 11 amino acids. Looked up from germline, CDR1 is SGHDT and CDR2 is YYEEEE. Trimming stripped 4 bases from V and 11 bases from J, with 12 bases between. CDR3 in amino acids: CASSRRREQYF. CDR3 bases: TGTGCCAGCAGCCGCCGTAGGGAGCAGTACTTC. The variable domain in full, with the rest retrieved from reference TRBV5-6 and TRBJ2-5, is DAGVTQSPTHLIKTRGQQVTLRCSPKSGHDTVSWYQQALGQGPQFIFQYYEEEERQRGNFPDRFSGHQFPNYSSELNVNALLLGDSALYLCASSRRREQYFGPGTRLLVL.

This clone was seen a handful of times. The CDR3 is CASSAQSISTDTQYF. CDR3 bases: TGTGCCAGCAGCGCCCAGTCGATCAGCACAGATACGCAGTATTTT. This sequence joins TRBV9 and TRBJ2-3; no definite D call. CDR1 is SGDLS, CDR2 YYNGEE, per germline. The CDR3 consists of 15 residues. V lost 3 bases and J lost 0, with 11 bases in between. The full variable domain, its missing parts supplied by reference TRBV9 and TRBJ2-3, is DSGVTQTPKHLITATGQRVTLRCSPRSGDLSVYWYQQSLDQGLQFLIQYYNGEERAKGNILERFSAQQFPDLHSELNLSSLELGDSALYFCASSAQSISTDTQYFGPGTRLTVL.

The sample holds a few counts of this clone. CDR3 loop: CASSDRRPGQGSETQYF. Here the CDR3 DNA reads TGTGCCAGCAGTGACCGTCGACCGGGACAGGGATCCGAGACCCAGTACTTC. The chain has TRBV6-4 and TRBJ2-5, with 9 positions matching TRBD1. The ends lost 2 bases at V and 5 bases at J; junction bases unmatched: 12. CDR1 is MRHNA, CDR2 SNTAGT, per germline. CDR3 size: 17 residues.

This clone was observed a handful of times. The chain joins TRBV28 to TRBJ2-7; D unresolved. CDR1 MDHEN and CDR2 SYDVKM come from the germline V gene. CDR3 length equals 12 residues. The V gene lost 4 bases and the J gene lost 1 base, with 5 bases spanning the gap. The DNA for the CDR3 is TGTGCCAGCAGTTCTTATTCCTACGAGCAGTACTTC. This codes for CASSSYSYEQYF.

This clone appeared a few times. The chain couples TRBV9 to TRBJ1-1; 8 positions match TRBD1. Germline CDR1 SGDLS, CDR2 YYNGEE. V dropped 2 bases and J dropped 4; count of bases not matched to a gene: 7. CDR3 size: 15 residues. CDR3 nucleotide sequence: TGTGCCAGCAGCGTTGGACAGGGCATAGGCACTGAAGCTTTCTTT. Its protein product is CASSVGQGIGTEAFF.

This chain uses TRBV10-3 with TRBJ2-7; D possibly corresponds to TRBD2 (6 bases). This CDR3 has 13 amino acids. The V end lost 1 base, the J end lost 4 bases, and 8 bases lay between the germline ends. Looked up from germline, CDR1 is ENHRY and CDR2 is SYGVKD. The CDR3 region has the DNA TGTGCCATCAGTGAGTACGGAGGGTACGAGCAGTACTTC. As protein: CAISEYGGYEQYF.

Note on this clone: The conserved phenylalanine or tryptophan normally closing the CDR3 is absent here, so this likely arose from a read error. The rearrangement uses TRBV5-1 and TRBJ1-1, with 7 bases matching TRBD1. J gave up 5 bases and V 4 bases, and 8 bases lay outside the gene matches. Germline V CDR1 and CDR2: SGHRS, YFSETQ. The CDR3 has 14 amino acids. The CDR3 region is CASSQRTDRTEAFV. CDR3 in DNA: TGCGCCAGCAGCCAACGAACGGACAGGACTGAAGCTTTCGTT.

This clone has just a few counts. The chain joins TRBV7-9 to TRBJ1-4, with a possible D match to TRBD1 (6 bases). The CDR3 length is 15 residues. The V gene lost 4 bases and the J gene lost 3 bases, with 12 bases spanning the gap. From germline, CDR1 is SEHNR and CDR2 FQNEAQ (reference sequence). The DNA for the CDR3 is TGTGCCAGCAGCTCCCGGACAGAATCTAATGAAAAACTGTTTTTT. Its protein is CASSSRTESNEKLFF. The full variable domain, completed using reference TRBV7-9 and TRBJ1-4, is DTGVSQNPRHKITKRGQNVTFRCDPISEHNRLYWYRQTLGQGPEFLTYFQNEAQLEKSRLLSDRFSAERPKGSFSTLEIQRTEQGDSAMYLCASSSRTESNEKLFFGSGTQLSVL.

The V call is TRBV4-2, the J call TRBJ2-3; 8 nucleotides match TRBD2. Trimming took 2 bases from V and 2 from J; bases not matched to a gene: 3. This CDR3 contains 15 residues. Germline lookup yields CDR1 LGHNA and CDR2 YNFKEQ. In DNA, the CDR3 is TGTGCCAGCAGCCAACCGGGACTAGACACAGATACGCAGTATTTT. Translation: CASSQPGLDTDTQYF.

This rearrangement joins TRBV29-1 to TRBJ2-7; TRBD1 agrees at 8 bases. There are 14 residues in the CDR3. Germline V gene data show CDR1 as SQVTM and CDR2 as ANQGSEA. J was trimmed by 9 bases and V by 4 bases; bases with no gene match: 14. The DNA of the CDR3 is TGCAGCGTTGGGAACCCGGGACAGGTCTTTTTGCAGTACTTC. As protein: CSVGNPGQVFLQYF.

CDR3 nucleotides: TGTGCCAGCAGCTTGGGGCCTAATGAAAAACTGTTTTTT. Translation gives CASSLGPNEKLFF. This rearrangement joins TRBV5-6 to TRBJ1-4; D unresolved. With 0 bases removed from V and 3 bases from J, the gap between germline ends came to 3 bases. The CDR3 has 13 amino acids. Germline assignment: CDR1 SGHDT and CDR2 YYEEEE.